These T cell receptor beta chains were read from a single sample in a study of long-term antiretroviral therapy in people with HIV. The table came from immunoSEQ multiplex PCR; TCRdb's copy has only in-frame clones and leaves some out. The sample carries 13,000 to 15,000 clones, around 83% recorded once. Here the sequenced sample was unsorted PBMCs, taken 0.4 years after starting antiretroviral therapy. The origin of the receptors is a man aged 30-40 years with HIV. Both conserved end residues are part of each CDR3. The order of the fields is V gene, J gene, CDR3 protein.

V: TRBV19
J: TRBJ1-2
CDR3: CASTLAGAYGYTF

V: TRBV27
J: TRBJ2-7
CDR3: CASSLSSNAGEQYF

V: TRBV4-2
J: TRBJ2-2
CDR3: CASSQGVWANTGELFF

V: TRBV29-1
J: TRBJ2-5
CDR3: CSVASDRGRRETQYF

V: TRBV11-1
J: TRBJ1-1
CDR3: CASSFKQGTEAFF

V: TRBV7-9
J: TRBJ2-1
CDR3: CASSSSYGGRTGNEQFF

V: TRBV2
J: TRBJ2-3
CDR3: CASSYPTSGGTTDTQYF

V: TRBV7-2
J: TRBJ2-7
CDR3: CASTHRGGESPREQYF

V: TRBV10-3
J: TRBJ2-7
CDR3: CAISEDSTYELAYF

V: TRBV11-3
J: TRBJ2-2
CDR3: CASSPRQGGAGELFF

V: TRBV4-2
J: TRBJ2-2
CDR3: CASSQSTTETGELFF

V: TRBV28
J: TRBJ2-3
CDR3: CASSPGLEGTDTQYF

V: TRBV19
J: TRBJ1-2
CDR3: CASSPLGQENYGYTF

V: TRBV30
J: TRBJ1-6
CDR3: CAWAAGLQSSYNSPLHF

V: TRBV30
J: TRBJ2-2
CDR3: CAWSRGGGITGELFF

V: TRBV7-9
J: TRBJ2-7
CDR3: CASSPGPDRGYEQYF

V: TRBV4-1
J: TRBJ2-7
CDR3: CASSQGTSGGPGRSYEQYF

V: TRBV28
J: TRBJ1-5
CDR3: CASKRPNQPQHF

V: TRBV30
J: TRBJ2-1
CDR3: CAWSDDPRDRDNEQFF

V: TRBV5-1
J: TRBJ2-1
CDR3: CASSVDSSYNEQFF

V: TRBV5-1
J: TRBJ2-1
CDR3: CASSSHNEQFF

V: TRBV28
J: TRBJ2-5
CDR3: CASSLVFQETQYF

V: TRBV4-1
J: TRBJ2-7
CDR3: CASSQGGTGASHEQYF

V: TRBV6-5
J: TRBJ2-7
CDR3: CASSYRRTPEEQYF